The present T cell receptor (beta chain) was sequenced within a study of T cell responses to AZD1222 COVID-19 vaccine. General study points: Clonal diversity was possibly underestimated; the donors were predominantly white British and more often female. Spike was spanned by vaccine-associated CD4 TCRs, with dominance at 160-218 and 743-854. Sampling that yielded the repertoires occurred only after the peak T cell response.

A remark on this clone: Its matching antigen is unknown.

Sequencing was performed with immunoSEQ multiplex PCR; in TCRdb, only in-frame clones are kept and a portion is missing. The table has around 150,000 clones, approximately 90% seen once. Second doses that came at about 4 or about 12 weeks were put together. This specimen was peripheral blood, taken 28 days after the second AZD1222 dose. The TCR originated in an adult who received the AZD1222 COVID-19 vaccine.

The CDR3: CASSLDHGGEQFF. The CDR3, as DNA: TGTGCCAGCAGCTTAGATCATGGCGGGGAGCAGTTCTTC. The chain combines TRBV11-3 with TRBJ2-1, with D possibly matching TRBD2 (5 bases). V lost 0 bases and J 10 bases, leaving 10 bases between the germline ends. The CDR3 runs to 13 residues. Per germline, CDR1 SGHNT and CDR2 YENEEA.